The sequence of this T cell receptor beta chain was determined in a study of T-cell reconstitution after alpha-beta-depleted transplantation in children. In germline, CDR1 is MNHNY, CDR2 SVGAGI (reference sequence). The CDR3 loop spans 12 amino acids. V was shortened by 5 bases and J by 2 bases, with 7 bases between the two germline ends. This clonotype was counted between two and nine times. Library preparation (for TCRbeta) was performed with unique molecular identifiers. Each CDR3 protein is one row after TCRdb ran MiXCR on the PCR reads. This sample has 500,000 to 600,000 distinct CDR3 sequences, with roughly 18% found just once.

The source was PBMCs from the stem cell graft donor, collected from the stem cell graft. The chain is built from TRBV6-6 and TRBJ2-7; D ambiguous. This receptor was obtained from a human donor who donated a stem cell graft to a child with acute lymphoblastic leukemia. The DNA for the CDR3 is TGTGCCAGCAGTGTGTCCGCCTACGAGCAGTACTTC. Protein product: CASSVSAYEQYF.